The rows below give T cell receptor beta chains drawn from one sample of a study of blood T cell repertoires in COVID-19. This table comes from immunoSEQ multiplex PCR, and its TCRdb copy is limited to in-frame clones, with some not included. Of 150,000 to 200,000 clones listed, 85% to 95% were seen once; the top ten hold about 2%. The specimen sequenced was peripheral blood. The receptors were sampled from a woman aged 55 to 70 with COVID-19, enrolled during active disease. CDR3s include the opening cysteine and the closing phenylalanine or tryptophan. The D gene is left open where the match is weak. Clone size is stated in some rows and not others, as once, few, many or a class when expanded.

CDR3 protein	CDR3 DNA	D gene	clone size	V gene	J gene
CASSIGTGQPQHF	TGTGCCAGTAGTATAGGGACAGGTCAGCCCCAGCATTTT	TRBD1	-	TRBV19	TRBJ1-5
CASSPSGRADTQYF	TGTGCCAGCTCCCCCTCAGGCAGGGCAGATACGCAGTATTTT	-	-	TRBV18	TRBJ2-3
CASSPDAGGRENEQFF	TGCGCCAGCAGCCCTGACGCGGGGGGGCGTGAGAATGAGCAGTTCTTC	TRBD2	-	TRBV5-1	TRBJ2-1
CASSKAAGIGYGYTF	TGTGCCAGTAGTAAGGCAGCAGGGATCGGCTATGGCTACACCTTC	-	-	TRBV19	TRBJ1-2
CASSRSGGASGEQYF	TGTGCCAGCAGTCGTAGCGGGGGGGCCTCGGGTGAGCAGTACTTC	TRBD2	-	TRBV7-2	TRBJ2-7
CASSRLRGTGKETQYF	TGTGCCAGCAGCCGTCTCCGGGGGACAGGGAAAGAGACCCAGTACTTC	TRBD1	-	TRBV11-2	TRBJ2-5
CASSNWTGGLTGGPEAFF	TGTGCCAGTAGTAACTGGACAGGGGGTCTAACGGGGGGCCCTGAAGCTTTCTTT	TRBD1	-	TRBV19	TRBJ1-1
CASSAGQGGNTIYF	TGTGCCAGCAGCGCGGGACAGGGTGGGAACACCATATATTTT	TRBD1	-	TRBV7-2	TRBJ1-3
CASRTPGGYEQYF	TGTGCCAGCAGGACCCCAGGGGGTTACGAGCAGTACTTC	TRBD1	few	TRBV11-2	TRBJ2-7
CASITGGVPYGYTF	TGTGCCAGCATTACAGGGGGGGTCCCCTATGGCTACACCTTC	TRBD1	-	TRBV10-3	TRBJ1-2
CASSTNRVVDGGYTF	TGTGCCAGTAGTACAAACAGGGTCGTCGACGGTGGCTACACCTTC	-	-	TRBV19	TRBJ1-2
CASSSIRQFLNTEAFF	TGTGCCAGCAGCAGTATCCGACAGTTTTTGAACACTGAAGCTTTCTTT	-	once	TRBV21-1	TRBJ1-1
CASSRRGGIANEQFF	TGTGCCAGCAGCAGACGGGGGGGCATCGCGAATGAGCAGTTCTTC	TRBD2	-	TRBV9	TRBJ2-1
CASSYATGGYEQYF	TGTGCCAGCAGTTACGCGACAGGGGGCTACGAGCAGTACTTC	TRBD1	-	TRBV6-2/TRBV6-3	TRBJ2-7
CASSPRSGGTGELFF	TGTGCCAGCTCACCTCGGTCAGGGGGCACCGGGGAGCTGTTTTTT	TRBD1	-	TRBV18	TRBJ2-2
CASSQGLAGGLETQYF	TGTGCCAGCAGCCAGGGACTAGCGGGGGGTCTGGAGACCCAGTACTTC	TRBD2	-	TRBV5-4	TRBJ2-5
CASSSGYGYTF	TGTGCCAGCAGTTCGGGGTATGGCTACACCTTC	-	-	TRBV12-3/TRBV12-4	TRBJ1-2